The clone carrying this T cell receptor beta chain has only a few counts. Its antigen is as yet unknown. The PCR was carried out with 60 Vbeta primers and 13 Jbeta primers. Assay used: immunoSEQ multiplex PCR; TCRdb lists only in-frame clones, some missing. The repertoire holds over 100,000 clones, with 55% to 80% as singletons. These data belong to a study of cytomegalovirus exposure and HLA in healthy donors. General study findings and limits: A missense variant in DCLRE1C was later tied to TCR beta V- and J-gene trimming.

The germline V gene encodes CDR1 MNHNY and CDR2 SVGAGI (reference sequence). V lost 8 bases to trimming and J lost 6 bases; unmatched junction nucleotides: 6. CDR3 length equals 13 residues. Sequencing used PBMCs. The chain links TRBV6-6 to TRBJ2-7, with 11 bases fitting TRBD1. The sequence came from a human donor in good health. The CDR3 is CASGGQGVAEQYF. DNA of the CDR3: TGTGCCAGCGGGGGACAGGGGGTGGCCGAGCAGTACTTC.